The present TCR beta chain was sequenced within a study of shared clonotypes between healthy human individuals. The protocol was immunoSEQ multiplex PCR, while the TCRdb copy is restricted to in-frame clones and leaves out a portion. The data contain hundreds of thousands of clones, about 97% of them seen just once; the ten biggest clones take up approximately 0.057%. From germline, CDR1 is SGHTA and CDR2 FQGNSA. The CDR3 runs to 15 residues. The trim removed 4 bases at V and 2 bases at J, leaving 5 bases unmatched. Material: naive CD4+ T cells sorted from blood. Subset: CD45RA+ positively selected. The chain combines TRBV7-2 with TRBJ2-7, with 10 positions matching TRBD1. This receptor was taken from a woman aged 25 to 39 in good health. CDR3 DNA sequence: TGTGCCAGCAGCTCTCAAGGGACAGGGGCCTACGAGCAGTACTTC. It yields the protein CASSSQGTGAYEQYF.